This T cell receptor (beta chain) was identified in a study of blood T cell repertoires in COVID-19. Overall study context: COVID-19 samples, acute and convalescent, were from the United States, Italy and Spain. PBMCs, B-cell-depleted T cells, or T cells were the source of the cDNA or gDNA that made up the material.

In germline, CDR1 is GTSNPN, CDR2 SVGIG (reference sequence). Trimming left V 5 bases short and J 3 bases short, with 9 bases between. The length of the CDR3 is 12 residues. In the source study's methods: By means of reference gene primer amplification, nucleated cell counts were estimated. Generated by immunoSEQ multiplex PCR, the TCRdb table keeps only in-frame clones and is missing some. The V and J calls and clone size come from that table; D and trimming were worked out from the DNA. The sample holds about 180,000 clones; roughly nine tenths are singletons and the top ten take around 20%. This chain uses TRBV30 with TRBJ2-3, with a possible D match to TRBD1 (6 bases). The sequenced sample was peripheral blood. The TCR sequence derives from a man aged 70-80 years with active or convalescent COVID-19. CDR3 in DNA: TGTGCCTGGCAGGGGTCGACAGATACGCAGTATTTT. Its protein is CAWQGSTDTQYF.